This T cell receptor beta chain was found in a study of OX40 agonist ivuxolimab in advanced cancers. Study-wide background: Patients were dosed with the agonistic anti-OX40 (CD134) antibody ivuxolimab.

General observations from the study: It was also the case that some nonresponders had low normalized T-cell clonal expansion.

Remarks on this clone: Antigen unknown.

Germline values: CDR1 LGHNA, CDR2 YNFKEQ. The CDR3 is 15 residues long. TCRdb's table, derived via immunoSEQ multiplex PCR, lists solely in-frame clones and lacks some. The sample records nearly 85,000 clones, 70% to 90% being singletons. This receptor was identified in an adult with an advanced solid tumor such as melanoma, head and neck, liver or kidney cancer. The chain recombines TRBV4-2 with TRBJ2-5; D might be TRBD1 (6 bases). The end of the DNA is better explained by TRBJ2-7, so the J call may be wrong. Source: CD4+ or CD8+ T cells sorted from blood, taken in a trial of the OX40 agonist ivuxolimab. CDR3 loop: CASSQDRDTIYEQYF. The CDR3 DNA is TGTGCCAGCAGCCAAGATCGGGACACTATCTACGAGCAGTACTTC.